The source of this T cell receptor beta chain is a study of blood T cell repertoires in COVID-19. Data came from immunoSEQ multiplex PCR; TCRdb stores just in-frame clones and leaves some out. The repertoire holds 350,000 to 450,000 clones, with roughly nine tenths as singletons. Germline CDR1 LNHNV, CDR2 YYDKDF (reference sequence). This CDR3 region has 13 residues. With V trimmed by 1 base and J by 8 bases, 4 bases remained unmatched. The sequence came from a woman aged 25 to 39 who had recovered from COVID-19. The rearrangement uses TRBV15 and TRBJ1-1, with 7 bases that match TRBD1. The sample consisted of PBMCs or T cells enriched from blood (not recorded which). The CDR3 reads CATSRGQGYEAFF. CDR3 DNA: TGTGCCACCAGCAGAGGACAGGGATACGAAGCTTTCTTT.